The 5 T cell receptor beta chains presented below share a single source sample, sequenced in a study of blood T cell repertoires in COVID-19. Clones were read by immunoSEQ multiplex PCR, and TCRdb kept only the in-frame ones, dropping some. The data contain about 180,000 clones, 85% of them singletons. The sequenced material came from peripheral blood. The receptors originated from a woman aged 50 to 65 with COVID-19, enrolled during active disease.

This clone appeared a single time. The V and J genes are TRBV19 and TRBJ2-7; D is undetermined. This CDR3 has 14 residues. Germline values: CDR1 LNHDA, CDR2 SQIVND (reference sequence). Trimming took off 5 bases at V and 2 bases at J, with 13 bases between the two ends. CDR3 sequence reads: CASSPAGLTYEQYF. In nucleotides, the CDR3 is TGTGCCAGTAGTCCGGCAGGCCTCACCTACGAGCAGTACTTC.

V gene TRBV3-1 (or the pseudogene TRBV3-2) combines with J gene TRBJ2-4, with D hard to call. Germline CDR1 LGHDT, CDR2 YNNKEL (reference sequence). Trimming took off 0 bases at V and 0 bases at J, with 3 bases between the two ends. The CDR3 runs to 14 residues. The chain's CDR3 is CASSQELAKNIQYF. The CDR3 DNA is TGTGCCAGCAGCCAAGAACTAGCCAAAAACATTCAGTACTTC.

This chain connects TRBV19 to TRBJ1-3; 9 bases are a match to TRBD1. V dropped 6 bases and J dropped 2; count of bases not matched to a gene: 5. Per germline, CDR1 LNHDA and CDR2 SQIVND (reference sequence). This CDR3 spans 15 amino acids. Written as DNA, the CDR3 is TGTGCCAGTAGACAGGGGGCAGAAGCTGGAAACACCATATATTTT. Translation gives CASRQGAEAGNTIYF. Looking up the rest from reference TRBV19 and TRBJ1-3 gives the full variable domain: DGGITQSPKYLFRKEGQNVTLSCEQNLNHDAMYWYRQDPGQGLRLIYYSQIVNDFQKGDIAEGYSVSREKKESFPLTVTSAQKNPTAFYLCASRQGAEAGNTIYFGEGSWLTVV.

The rearrangement joins TRBV7-2 to TRBJ2-2, with a weak D call TRBD2 (7 bases). Trimming left V 5 bases short and J 5 bases short, with 18 bases between. CDR1 is SGHTA and CDR2 is FQGNSA in the germline V gene. The CDR3 consists of 16 residues. The CDR3 DNA follows: TGTGCCAGCAGCGAGAGGGGGGGCTGGTCAACCGGGGAGCTGTTTTTT. Protein sequence: CASSERGGWSTGELFF.

This rearrangement joins TRBV19 to TRBJ1-1; D gene ambiguous. V lost 4 bases, J lost 0 bases, and 12 bases lay in between. The CDR3 length is 15 residues. In germline, CDR1 is LNHDA, CDR2 SQIVND (reference sequence). The CDR3 sequence: CASSTTWSMNTEAFF. The CDR3 DNA follows: TGTGCCAGTAGTACCACATGGAGCATGAACACTGAAGCTTTCTTT.